What follows describes a single TCR beta chain. The antigen is unknown. The data belong to a study of T cell responses to AZD1222 COVID-19 vaccine. The overall study: The analysis combined second doses at about 4 or about 12 weeks. Notes on the study in general: The donor cohort was predominantly white British with a female majority, and clonal diversity may have been underestimated.

Profiled with immunoSEQ multiplex PCR; TCRdb holds only in-frame clones, not every one. The table lists 72,000 or so clones, 85% of them singletons. Trimming took off 0 bases at V and 1 base at J, with 12 bases between the two ends. Germline V gene data show CDR1 as SGDLS and CDR2 as YYNGEE. This CDR3 is 16 amino acids long. The TCR originated in an adult in good health. V and J are TRBV9 and TRBJ2-3; D could derive from TRBD1 or TRBD2 (6 bases each). The specimen was peripheral blood, collected on day 0 of AZD1222 vaccination. The CDR3 loop reads CASSVASGGRTDTQYF. CDR3 in DNA: TGTGCCAGCAGCGTAGCTTCCGGGGGCCGCACAGATACGCAGTATTTT.